One and the same sample provided the 26 T cell receptor beta chains below, sequenced in a study of T cells in Graves' hyperthyroidism and ophthalmopathy (dated by TCRdb to between 2018 and 2021). The library was built by means of multiplex PCR. Sequencing was performed on an Illumina HiSeq 2000. The TCR beta CDR3 regions were amplified from RNA transcripts. For the first round of RT-PCR on the TCR CDR3, the HTBI primer set was used together with the Qiagen OneStep RT-PCR kit. TCRdb redid the processing of the public reads, applying fastp at Q25 and MiXCR, and retained in-frame beta chains. Rows merge per CDR3 protein into single entries with the most common DNA and genes. The sample records roughly 400,000 distinct CDR3 sequences, roughly 13% of which are singletons. The ten largest clones capture around 27% of the sample. The sample was blood. These receptors all come from a man aged 45-65 years with Graves' ophthalmopathy.

The table lists this clonotype with a few counts. This chain connects TRBV5-6 to TRBJ2-1, with 7 positions matching TRBD2. V was pared by 0 bases and J by 4 bases, with 4 bases of the junction left unmatched. CDR1 is SGHDT, CDR2 YYEEEE, per germline. This CDR3 spans 15 amino acids. The CDR3 nucleotides are TGTGCCAGCAGCTTGGTCGGGAGGCTTTACAATGAGCAGTTCTTC. As protein: CASSLVGRLYNEQFF.

This clonotype was recorded at least ten times. The V and J genes are TRBV2 and TRBJ2-5; D uncertain. The CDR3 totals 12 residues. Between the trimmed V and J ends, which lost 3 bases and 4 bases, there was a span of 6 bases. The germline V gene has CDR1 SNHLY and CDR2 FYNNEI. CDR3 in DNA: TGTGCCAGCAGTGACCCGGGAGAGACCCAGTACTTC. Protein sequence: CASSDPGETQYF. Combining the CDR3 with reference TRBV2 and TRBJ2-5 gives the whole variable domain EPEVTQTPSHQVTQMGQEVILRCVPISNHLYFYWYRQILGQKVEFLVSFYNNEISEKSEIFDDQFSVERPDGSNFTLKIRSTKLEDSAMYFCASSDPGETQYFGPGTRLLVL.

This clonotype was seen ten or more times. The chain has TRBV5-5 and TRBJ2-1, with D possibly being TRBD1 (5 bases). Trimming pared 0 bases from V and 8 bases from J, leaving 12 bases between. The germline V gene encodes CDR1 SGHKS and CDR2 YYEKEE (reference sequence). The CDR3 is 14 amino acids. CDR3 protein: CASSLVRGGDEQFF. The CDR3 region has the DNA TGTGCCAGCAGCTTGGTTAGGGGCGGCGATGAGCAGTTCTTC. Supplemented by reference TRBV5-5 and TRBJ2-1, the full variable domain reads DAGVTQSPTHLIKTRGQQVTLRCSPISGHKSVSWYQQVLGQGPQFIFQYYEKEERGRGNFPDRFSARQFPNYSSELNVNALLLGDSALYLCASSLVRGGDEQFFGPGTRLTVL.

The chain recombines TRBV6-1 with TRBJ1-4; perhaps TRBD1 as D (6 bases). CDR3 length: 14 amino acids. V lost 5 bases, J lost 6 bases, and 13 bases lay in between. The germline CDR1 and CDR2 sequences are MNHNS and SASEGT. The CDR3 nucleotides read TGTGCCAGCAGTAGAGGACAGCATGATGAAAAACTGTTTTTT. Translating gives CASSRGQHDEKLFF.

This rearrangement joins TRBV15 to TRBJ2-1; D call uncertain. Trimming cost V 5 bases and J 4 bases, with 6 bases left between them. The CDR3 is 12 amino acids. CDR1 and CDR2 (germline): LNHNV, YYDKDF (reference sequence). Here the CDR3 reads CATSVVYNEQFF. DNA for the CDR3: TGTGCCACCAGCGTGGTTTACAATGAGCAGTTCTTC. The full variable domain, its missing parts supplied by reference TRBV15 and TRBJ2-1, is DAMVIQNPRYQVTQFGKPVTLSCSQTLNHNVMYWYQQKSSQAPKLLFHYYDKDFNNEADTPDNFQSRRPNTSFCFLDIRSPGLGDTAMYLCATSVVYNEQFFGPGTRLTVL.

Comment on this clonotype: With a much larger clone just one base away, this may be a read error. V gene TRBV15 combines with J gene TRBJ2-7; D might be TRBD2 (7 bases). V was trimmed by 4 bases and J by 9 bases, leaving 22 bases between them. Germline CDR1 reads LNHNV; CDR2 reads YYDKDF (reference sequence). This CDR3 region has 15 residues. CDR3 region: CATSNIGGPSRGQYF. The CDR3 DNA reads as TGTGCCACCAGCAACATCGGGGGGCCCTCTCGGGGGCAGTACTTC.

This clonotype has ten or more counts. The rearrangement joins TRBV20-1 to TRBJ2-7, with D possibly TRBD2 on 6 matching bases. Germline values: CDR1 DFQATT, CDR2 SNEGSKA (reference sequence). This CDR3 has 12 residues. The V gene lost 5 bases and the J gene lost 3 bases, with 11 bases spanning the gap. The CDR3 DNA reads TGCAGTGCTGGGCGGGACGGCTACGAGCAGTACTTC. It translates to CSAGRDGYEQYF.

This clonotype has ten or more counts. The chain has TRBV3-1 and TRBJ1-1; no clear D gene. Germline CDR1 is LGHDT and CDR2 is YNNKEL (reference sequence). The V end lost 1 base, the J end lost 6 bases, and 9 bases lay between the germline ends. The CDR3 sequence is 13 residues long. The CDR3 is CASSQGITPEAFF. The CDR3 DNA is TGTGCCAGCAGCCAAGGTATAACCCCTGAAGCTTTCTTT.

The chain employs TRBV19 and TRBJ2-2; 9 positions match TRBD2. This CDR3 region has 16 residues. CDR1 and CDR2 (germline): LNHDA, SQIVND (reference sequence). Losses at the gene ends were 1 base for V and 5 bases for J; bases not matched to a gene: 5. CDR3 residues: CASSIVRTSGTGELFF. CDR3 bases: TGTGCCAGTAGTATAGTCAGAACTAGCGGGACCGGGGAGCTGTTTTTT.

This rearrangement joins TRBV10-3 to TRBJ1-6; the match to TRBD1 covers 7 bases. Germline V gene data show CDR1 as ENHRY and CDR2 as SYGVKD. The CDR3 has 16 amino acids. V was pared by 5 bases and J by 5 bases, with 9 bases of the junction left unmatched. The chain's CDR3 is CAISRATGQDNSPLHF. For the CDR3, the DNA is TGTGCCATCAGTAGGGCGACAGGGCAGGATAATTCACCCCTCCACTTT.

In its sample, this clonotype was seen many times. The J gene is TRBJ2-3, the V gene TRBV20-1; the D gene is possibly TRBD2 (6 bases). The CDR3 length is 13 residues. Per germline, CDR1 DFQATT and CDR2 SNEGSKA (reference sequence). Deletions cut 1 base from V and 4 bases from J, with 9 bases between. This CDR3 is CSARGLGADTQYF. CDR3 DNA sequence: TGCAGTGCTAGAGGACTAGGGGCAGATACGCAGTATTTT.

This clonotype was picked up many times. The V call is TRBV3-1, the J call TRBJ2-1; D remains unclear. The CDR3 length is 13 residues. Germline assignment: CDR1 LGHDT and CDR2 YNNKEL (reference sequence). The V gene lost 1 base and the J gene lost 8 bases, with 9 bases spanning the gap. CDR3 sequence (DNA): TGTGCCAGCAGCCAAGTTAGTGGGGATGAGCAGTTCTTC. Encoded protein: CASSQVSGDEQFF.

As concerns this clonotype: With a much larger clone just one base away, this may be a read error. The chain has TRBV5-1 and TRBJ2-7; TRBD1 agrees at 7 bases. Germline V gene sequence: CDR1 SGHRS, CDR2 YFSETQ. The CDR3 covers 17 residues. J was trimmed by 7 bases and V by 1 base; bases with no gene match: 17. CDR3 residues: CASSLRQTGNEANEQYF. In DNA, the CDR3 is TGCGCCAGCAGCTTGAGGCAGACAGGGAATGAGGCCAATGAGCAGTACTTC.

This clonotype was counted only a few times. The chain couples TRBV29-1 to TRBJ2-1, with D perhaps matching TRBD1 (6 bases). Germline V gene lookup returns CDR1 SQVTM and CDR2 ANQGSEA. The CDR3 extends over 15 amino acids. Trimming took 4 bases from V and 0 from J, leaving 13 bases between them. The CDR3 reads CSVVSGAGSYNEQFF. The CDR3 DNA reads as TGCAGCGTTGTATCAGGGGCTGGCTCCTACAATGAGCAGTTCTTC.

This clonotype was picked up a small number of times. V gene TRBV10-2 combines with J gene TRBJ2-3, with a tentative D call TRBD2 (6 bases). Germline CDR1 WSHSY, CDR2 SAAADI. The V gene lost 8 bases and the J gene lost 2 bases, with 14 bases spanning the gap. This CDR3 spans 14 amino acids. CDR3 amino acids: CASHLGGDTDTQYF. CDR3 nucleotide sequence: TGCGCCAGCCACCTCGGAGGGGACACAGATACGCAGTATTTT.

This clonotype occurred many times. The gene calls are TRBV5-1 and TRBJ2-5, with D perhaps matching TRBD2 (6 bases). CDR1 SGHRS and CDR2 YFSETQ come from the germline V gene. CDR3 size: 15 residues. Trimming stripped 4 bases from V and 1 base from J, with 14 bases between. CDR3 coding DNA: TGCGCCAGCAGCCGGGGGAGAGGGGCCCAAGAGACCCAGTACTTC. This encodes CASSRGRGAQETQYF.

CDR3 coding DNA: TGCAGTGCTAGAGTTCCGGGGTACAATGAGCAGTTCTTC. Its protein product is CSARVPGYNEQFF. The chain employs TRBV20-1 and TRBJ2-1; perhaps TRBD2 as D (5 bases). Trimming pared 1 base from V and 4 bases from J, leaving 8 bases between. The CDR3 is made up of 13 amino acids. Per the germline V gene, CDR1 is DFQATT and CDR2 is SNEGSKA (reference sequence).

There are many counts of this clonotype. The J gene is TRBJ1-2, the V gene TRBV5-1, with 9 nucleotides matching TRBD1. CDR1 and CDR2 (germline): SGHRS, YFSETQ. The CDR3 runs to 14 residues. V lost 2 bases to trimming and J lost 7 bases; unmatched junction nucleotides: 6. DNA for the CDR3: TGCGCCAGCAGCTTCGAACAGGGGGCGCTTGGCTACACCTTC. As protein: CASSFEQGALGYTF.

This clonotype was seen ten or more times. The CDR3 sequence: CSARVEGAETQYF. In DNA form, the CDR3 reads TGCAGTGCTAGAGTGGAGGGGGCGGAGACCCAGTACTTC. This chain links TRBV20-1 with TRBJ2-5, with TRBD1 as a possible D gene (7 bases). CDR3 length equals 13 residues. V was shortened by 1 base and J by 5 bases, with 11 bases between the two germline ends. Germline CDR1 DFQATT, CDR2 SNEGSKA (reference sequence).

The chain combines TRBV5-4 with TRBJ2-1; the D gene is possibly TRBD2 (7 bases). The V and J ends lost 4 bases and 7 bases respectively, with 18 bases between them. Germline CDR1 and CDR2: SGHNT and YYREEE (reference sequence). The CDR3 is 15 residues long. DNA for the CDR3: TGTGCCAGCAGCGGCGGGGGCCGGGAGAGGAATGAGCAGTTCTTC. It yields the protein CASSGGGRERNEQFF.

The chain has TRBV29-1 and TRBJ2-1; weak D call: TRBD2 (6 bases). Germline loops: CDR1 SQVTM, CDR2 ANQGSEA. Deletions cut 6 bases from V and 5 bases from J, with 14 bases between. The CDR3 runs 13 residues. The CDR3 sequence is CSVTDSGDNEQFF. The DNA for the CDR3 is TGCAGCGTAACCGATAGCGGAGACAATGAGCAGTTCTTC.

The sample holds many counts of this clonotype. The chain couples TRBV18 to TRBJ2-7; TRBD1 matches 8 bases. The germline V gene encodes CDR1 KGHSH and CDR2 LQKENI. The CDR3 is made up of 14 amino acids. V shed 3 bases and J 5 bases; nucleotides not matched to a gene: 6. The DNA for the CDR3 is TGTGCCAGCTCACCTGTGACAGGGGAGGACGAGCAGTACTTC. Translation gives CASSPVTGEDEQYF.

This sequence joins TRBV10-1 and TRBJ2-3; the match to TRBD1 covers 9 bases. V lost 3 bases and J lost 3; bases outside the gene matches: 7. CDR3 length: 16 amino acids. CDR1 is WNHNN, CDR2 SYGVQD, per germline (reference sequence). CDR3 protein: CASSDLTTGGTDTQYF. In nucleotides, the CDR3 is TGCGCCAGCAGTGACTTGACGACAGGGGGTACAGATACGCAGTATTTT.

This clonotype was detected ten times or more. This chain uses TRBV28 with TRBJ2-4; 10 nucleotides line up with TRBD1. The CDR3 contains 17 residues. The germline V gene has CDR1 MDHEN and CDR2 SYDVKM. J gave up 7 bases and V 8 bases, and 17 bases lay outside the gene matches. This CDR3 is CASRISVTGGVWNIQYF. CDR3 DNA: TGTGCCAGCCGAATCTCCGTGACAGGGGGCGTTTGGAACATTCAGTACTTC.

This clonotype was detected many times. The chain carries TRBV20-1 and TRBJ2-2; D perhaps matches TRBD2 (6 bases). Per germline, CDR1 DFQATT and CDR2 SNEGSKA (reference sequence). The CDR3 consists of 13 residues. Trimming left V 6 bases short and J 7 bases short, with 15 bases between. The CDR3 nucleotides are TGCAGTGCCAGACACTCTAGCGTCGGGGAGCTGTTTTTT. Translating it yields CSARHSSVGELFF.

This clonotype was recorded a few times. The gene calls are TRBV20-1 and TRBJ1-6; 7 bases map to TRBD1. Germline loops: CDR1 DFQATT, CDR2 SNEGSKA (reference sequence). Trimming took 3 bases from V and 7 from J; bases not matched to a gene: 6. This CDR3 is 14 amino acids long. In nucleotides, the CDR3 is TGCAGTGCTAGGAGGGACAGTTCGAATTCACCCCTCCACTTT. Translation gives CSARRDSSNSPLHF.